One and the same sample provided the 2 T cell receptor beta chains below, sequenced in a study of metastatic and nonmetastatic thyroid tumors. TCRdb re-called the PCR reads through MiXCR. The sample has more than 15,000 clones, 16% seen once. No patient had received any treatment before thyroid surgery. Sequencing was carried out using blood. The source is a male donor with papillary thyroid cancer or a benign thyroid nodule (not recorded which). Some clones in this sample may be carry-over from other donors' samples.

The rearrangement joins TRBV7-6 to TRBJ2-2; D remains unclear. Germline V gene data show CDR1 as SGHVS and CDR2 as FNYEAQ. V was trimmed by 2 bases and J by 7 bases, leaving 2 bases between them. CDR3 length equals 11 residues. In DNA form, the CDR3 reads TGTGCCAGCAGCTTACTCGGGGAGCTGTTTTTT. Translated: CASSLLGELFF. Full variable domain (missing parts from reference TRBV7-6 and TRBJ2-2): GAGVSQSPRYKVTKRGQDVALRCDPISGHVSLYWYRQALGQGPEFLTYFNYEAQQDKSGLPNDRFSAERPEGSISTLTIQRTEQRDSAMYRCASSLLGELFFGEGSRLTVL.

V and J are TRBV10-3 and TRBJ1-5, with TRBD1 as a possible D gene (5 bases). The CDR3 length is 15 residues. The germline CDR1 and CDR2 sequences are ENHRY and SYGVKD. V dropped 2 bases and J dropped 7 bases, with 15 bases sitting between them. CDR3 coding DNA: TGTGCCATCAGTGAGAGTAGTAGGGGAGGCCAGCCCCAGCATTTT. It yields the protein CAISESSRGGQPQHF.